Reported below is one TCR beta chain. Its cognate antigen is unknown. The CDR3 sequence is 15 residues long. From germline, CDR1 is DFQATT and CDR2 SNEGSKA (reference sequence). TCRdb reanalyzed the 5' RACE reads and collapses them to one entry per CDR3 protein, without DNA. The sample totals some 340,000 distinct CDR3 sequences; its top ten clones hold 5.2%. This specimen comes from a study of T cells expressing NK-cell markers. Study at large: The authors derived TCR beta repertoires from sorted CD3+CD56+NKG2C+, CD3+CD56+NKG2C- and CD3+CD56-NKG2C+ T cells. One of the eight sequenced donors was seronegative, whereas the other seven were HCMV-seropositive.

Study results and caveats: For a few donors, these clonotypes were likewise the leading ones in the CD3+CD56-NKG2C+ fraction. Roughly six of the donors carried dominant NKG2C+ clonotypes that took up roughly 1.0-8% of their CD8+ T cells.

Sequencing was performed on blood T cells: a sorted CD56 or NKG2C T cell subset, CD4+ or CD8+ T cells, or bulk PBMC T cells (not recorded which). The clonotype originates from a man aged 18-70 years in good health. The chain couples TRBV20-1 to TRBJ1-2; TCRdb's assignment of TRBD1 cannot be checked, as there is no DNA. CDR3: CSARGTGGSNYGYTF.